The entry below gives a single T cell receptor beta chain sequence along with its context. This clone was found once. Its binding antigen is unknown. No much larger clone exists at a distance of one base, and base qualities are not known. As encoded in the germline V gene, CDR1 is SGHRS while CDR2 is YFSETQ. V sheds 0 bases and J sheds 2 bases, leaving 9 bases between their ends. From the cysteine up to the phenylalanine, the CDR3 has a length of 15 residues. Left in the record is the CDR3 DNA by itself, 45 bases read in frame from the first base. The source of the sample is a study of blood T cell repertoires in COVID-19 (dated by TCRdb to 2020 to 2022). Study-level background: Samples from collaborators originated in the United States, Italy and Spain and spanned both the acute and convalescent phases of COVID-19. HLA class I and class II types, where available, came from metadata supplied by the sample provider rather than from assay-based typing. A freely available public database, intended as a resource for researchers studying the immune response to SARS-CoV-2, is where the repertoires were released. Deeply sampled blood TCRbeta repertoires from subjects exposed to, actively infected with, or recovered from COVID-19 were included in the dataset. The material from the prospective study consisted of cDNA or gDNA derived from T cells, B-cell-depleted T cells, or PBMCs. The sample metadata nearly always contained a de-identified subject ID, COVID-19 status, age in years and sex. The samples were drawn from two sources: the first 160 participants of the ongoing ImmuneRACE study, and fewer than 1,500 subjects contributed by 6 global collaborators. What the work shows at the level of the full study, not this receptor alone: The amount of clinical and demographic metadata varied by source and participant and was provided uncurated.

Enrolling through a virtual design, the prospective study's participants ranged in age from roughly 18 to 95 years and lived across some 22 United States geographic areas. Cohort assignment in the prospective study relied on participant-reported clinical history from a screening survey and a study questionnaire. ImmuneRACE Cohort 3 recovered participants were defined by two consecutive negative NP/OP PCR tests, healthcare professional clearance, or symptom resolution. Each participant in the prospective study had whole blood, serum and a nasopharyngeal or oropharyngeal swab collected by mobile phlebotomists. Over a roughly two-month period, participants in the prospective study had the option of providing additional blood draws and questionnaires. Prospective study blood samples were shipped either frozen or at room temperature before DNA extraction. TCRbeta CDR3 regions were amplified from genomic DNA using the immunoSEQ Assay, a bias-controlled multiplex PCR. Concerning the study's data processing: Within the assay, amplification of reference gene primers was used to estimate how many nucleated cells each sample contained. Sequence reads were collapsed and filtered to measure the absolute abundance of every unique TCRbeta CDR3 rearrangement. For each sample, productive Simpson clonality was calculated by taking the square root of Simpson's diversity index across productive rearrangements. TCRdb holds this immuneACCESS table with in-frame rearrangements only. Some clones are missing; in checked studies, unresolved V genes explain under half, and the rest has no known cause. V and J calls and clone size follow that table, whereas D and trimming were derived from the DNA. The sample table holds some 250,000 clones, of which around 89% were seen once. The ten most abundant clones make up under 10% of the sample.

The rearrangement combines TRBV5-1 with TRBJ2-1, and possibly TRBD1, on 6 matching bases. The TCR originated in a man aged 35-49 years who had recovered from COVID-19. The source material was PBMCs or T cells enriched from blood (not recorded which). In nucleotides, the sequence is TGCGCCAGCAGCTTGGGGGGGCGAACCTACAATGAGCAGTTCTTC. Its protein is CASSLGGRTYNEQFF.